The present T cell receptor beta chain was sequenced within a study of blood T cell repertoires in COVID-19. About the research overall: The origin of the acute and convalescent COVID-19 samples was the United States, Italy and Spain. T cells, B-cell-depleted T cells, or PBMCs provided the cDNA or gDNA that served as material.

Germline assignment: CDR1 PRHDT and CDR2 FYEKMQ (reference sequence). This CDR3 is 14 amino acids long. V shed 4 bases and J shed 7 bases, with 13 bases lying between them. Produced via immunoSEQ multiplex PCR; TCRdb's table is partial and in-frame only. Among some 370,000 clones listed, around 91% were seen once. Sequenced material: peripheral blood. The sequence derives from a man aged 18-30 years with active or convalescent COVID-19. This sequence joins TRBV13 and TRBJ1-4; the D gene is possibly TRBD1 (5 bases). The chain's CDR3 is CASSSQGVGEKLFF. CDR3 DNA sequence: TGTGCCAGCAGCTCCCAAGGGGTAGGTGAAAAACTGTTTTTT.